One and the same sample provided the 3 T cell receptor beta chains below, sequenced in a study of blood T cells in healthy people across ages. Primed by a sample-barcoded 5' primer and a J-beta primer mix, a second PCR proceeded for about 7 to 12 cycles. TCRdb itself ran the 5' RACE reads through MiXCR, one entry per CDR3 protein. Of about 1.8 million distinct CDR3 sequences detected, roughly 49% appear once; the ten largest clones hold over 2%. Sequenced input: blood. These receptor sequences come from a woman aged 40 to 49 in good health.

The chain employs TRBV29-1 and TRBJ2-1, with 9 bases fitting TRBD2. Germline CDR1 reads SQVTM; CDR2 reads ANQGSEA. This CDR3 is built from 14 residues. The ends lost 1 base at V and 5 bases at J; junction bases unmatched: 3. CDR3 amino acids: CSVEGTSVNNEQFF. The CDR3 DNA sequence: TGCAGCGTTGAAGGGACTAGCGTCAACAATGAGCAGTTCTTC.

J is TRBJ2-4 and V is TRBV10-2, with a weak D call TRBD1 (6 bases). V was cut by 3 bases and J by 13 bases, with 16 bases left in between. Germline loops: CDR1 WSHSY, CDR2 SAAADI. This CDR3 region has 13 residues. CDR3: CASSDTGTPKQYF. The DNA of the CDR3 is TGCGCCAGCAGTGATACCGGGACACCAAAGCAGTACTTC.

This chain links TRBV9 with TRBJ2-7; a weak D match, TRBD1 (6 bases). The J call may be in error: the DNA end matches TRBJ2-5 better. Germline CDR1 reads SGDLS; CDR2 reads YYNGEE. This CDR3 has 14 residues. Here the CDR3 DNA reads TGTGCCAGCAGCGTAGCGGGACAAAGCGGGACCCAGTACTTC. Amino acid sequence: CASSVAGQSGTQYF.